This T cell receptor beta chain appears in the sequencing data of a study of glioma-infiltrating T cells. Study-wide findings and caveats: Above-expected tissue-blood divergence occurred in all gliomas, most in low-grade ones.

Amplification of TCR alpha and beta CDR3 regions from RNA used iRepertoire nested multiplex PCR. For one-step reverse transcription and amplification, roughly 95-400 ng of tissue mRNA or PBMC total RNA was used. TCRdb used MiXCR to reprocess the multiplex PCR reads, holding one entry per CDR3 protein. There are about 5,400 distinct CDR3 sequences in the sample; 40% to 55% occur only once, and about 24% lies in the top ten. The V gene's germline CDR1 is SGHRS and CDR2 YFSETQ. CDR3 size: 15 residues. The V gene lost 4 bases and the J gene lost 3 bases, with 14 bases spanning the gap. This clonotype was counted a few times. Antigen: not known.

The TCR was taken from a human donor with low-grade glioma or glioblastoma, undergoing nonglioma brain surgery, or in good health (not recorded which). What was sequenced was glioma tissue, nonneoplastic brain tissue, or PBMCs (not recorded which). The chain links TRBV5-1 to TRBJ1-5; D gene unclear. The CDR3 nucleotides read TGCGCCAGCAGCCCGGAGGTCGGCACCAATCAGCCCCAGCATTTT. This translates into CASSPEVGTNQPQHF.